Below are 21 T cell receptor beta chains sequenced from a single sample in a study of blood T cell repertoires in COVID-19. Produced via immunoSEQ multiplex PCR; TCRdb's table is partial and in-frame only. Found here are a few hundred thousand clones, about 80% of them singletons; the top ten hold 3.4%. The sequenced sample consisted of PBMCs or T cells enriched from blood (not recorded which). All receptors derive from a man aged 45-65 years who had recovered from COVID-19.

This chain's CDR3 is CASSPNQLYEQYF. The CDR3 DNA reads TGTGCCAGCAGTCCGAACCAACTCTACGAGCAGTACTTC. The chain uses TRBV27 and TRBJ2-7; D remains ambiguous. The CDR3 is 13 residues long. The germline V gene encodes CDR1 MNHEY and CDR2 SMNVEV (reference sequence). V lost 5 bases to trimming and J lost 3 bases, with 11 bases between them.

V is TRBV10-3 and J is TRBJ1-6; 7 nucleotides match TRBD1. CDR1 and CDR2 from the germline V gene are ENHRY and SYGVKD. After removal of 6 bases from V and 5 bases from J, the junction contained 1 base not matched to a gene. The length of the CDR3 is 13 residues. The CDR3 loop is CAIRGQDNSPLHF. Here the CDR3 DNA reads TGTGCCATCAGAGGACAGGATAATTCACCCCTCCACTTT.

Worth noting for this clone: The sample has other DNA sequences that encode this CDR3 too. This CDR3 reads CSARRGYGYTF. DNA for the CDR3: TGCAGTGCTAGAAGGGGCTATGGCTACACCTTC. This chain uses TRBV20-1 with TRBJ1-2; TRBD1 is a possible D gene (5 bases). CDR3 length: 11 residues. With 2 bases removed from V and 4 bases from J, the gap between germline ends came to 5 bases. Per the germline V gene, CDR1 is DFQATT and CDR2 is SNEGSKA (reference sequence).

This sequence joins TRBV6-5 and TRBJ2-7, with TRBD2 identical over 11 bases. The germline V gene encodes CDR1 MNHEY and CDR2 SVGAGI. CDR3 length: 14 amino acids. Trimming cost V 7 bases and J 9 bases; bases outside gene matches: 11. In DNA, the CDR3 is TGTGCCAGCAAACATACTAGCGGGAGTCCGGGGCAGTACTTC. Translation gives CASKHTSGSPGQYF.

The chain is built from TRBV25-1 and TRBJ1-2; the match to TRBD1 covers 9 bases. Germline V CDR1 and CDR2: MGHDK, SYGVNS. The CDR3 covers 14 residues. After removal of 7 bases from V and 0 bases from J, the junction contained 3 bases not matched to a gene. CDR3: CASMGTGTNYGYTF. DNA of the CDR3: TGTGCCAGCATGGGGACAGGGACTAACTATGGCTACACCTTC.

This clone was counted once. The CDR3 here is CSVERAGGNYGYTF. CDR3 nucleotide sequence: TGCAGCGTTGAACGGGCAGGGGGCAACTATGGCTACACCTTC. This chain connects TRBV29-1 to TRBJ1-2, with 8 bases matching TRBD1. This CDR3 is 14 amino acids long. Germline V gene lookup returns CDR1 SQVTM and CDR2 ANQGSEA. Trimming cost V 2 bases and J 2 bases; bases outside gene matches: 4.

A single count supports this clone. The V gene is TRBV9, the J gene TRBJ2-7; 12 bases line up with TRBD1. This CDR3 spans 16 amino acids. The V gene's germline CDR1 is SGDLS and CDR2 YYNGEE. The junction had 9 bases not matched to a gene; V was cut back by 4 bases and J by 4 bases. DNA of the CDR3: TGTGCCAGCAGCCTCACTGCGGGACAGGGGGCGTACGAGCAGTACTTC. This sequence encodes CASSLTAGQGAYEQYF.

The V gene is TRBV4-2, the J gene TRBJ1-2; D uncertain. Between the trimmed V and J ends, which lost 4 bases and 0 bases, there was a span of 18 bases. The CDR3 runs to 17 residues. Germline loops: CDR1 LGHNA, CDR2 YNFKEQ. CDR3 sequence reads: CASSRRRSGETNYGYTF. The CDR3 DNA follows: TGTGCCAGCAGCCGTAGGAGATCGGGAGAGACTAACTATGGCTACACCTTC.

DNA of the CDR3: TGTGCCAGCTCACAAGGGACAGGGGGCCGCGGCTCCTACAATGAGCAGTTCTTC. As protein: CASSQGTGGRGSYNEQFF. V is TRBV18 and J is TRBJ2-1, with TRBD1 matching over 12 bases. The V gene end was trimmed by 4 bases and the J gene end by 0 bases; junction bases not matched to a gene: 7. CDR1 is KGHSH, CDR2 LQKENI, per germline. The CDR3 is 18 residues long.

The chain joins TRBV7-2 to TRBJ2-5; 9 nucleotides match TRBD2. CDR1 SGHTA and CDR2 FQGNSA come from the germline V gene. CDR3 length: 16 amino acids. The V segment lost 3 bases and the J segment 4 bases; nucleotides outside the gene matches: 9. CDR3 region: CASSLREGLPSETQYF. In nucleotides, the CDR3 is TGTGCCAGCAGCTTGCGGGAGGGCCTTCCCTCAGAGACCCAGTACTTC.

With respect to this clone: Other DNA sequences within the sample encode an identical CDR3. The genes are TRBV18 and TRBJ1-3, with D tentatively TRBD1 (6 bases). The CDR3 has 16 residues. Per germline, CDR1 KGHSH and CDR2 LQKENI. Trimming took 4 bases from V and 0 from J, leaving 13 bases between them. This CDR3 reads CASSLRTASSGNTIYF. CDR3 in DNA: TGTGCCAGCTCACTAAGGACAGCGAGCTCTGGAAACACCATATATTTT.

The V call is TRBV28, the J call TRBJ1-5; D gene ambiguous. V dropped 4 bases and J dropped 3 bases, with 13 bases sitting between them. Germline assignment: CDR1 MDHEN and CDR2 SYDVKM. The CDR3 covers 15 residues. The CDR3 sequence is CASSYLAANNQPQHF. Written as DNA, the CDR3 is TGTGCCAGCAGTTATTTGGCCGCAAACAATCAGCCCCAGCATTTT.

CDR3 amino acids: CASSFGGAETQYF. The CDR3 DNA reads TGTGCCAGCAGTTTCGGGGGGGCAGAGACCCAGTACTTC. This rearrangement joins TRBV12-3 or TRBV12-4 to TRBJ2-5; 8 bases are a match to TRBD2. This CDR3 is 13 amino acids long. The trim removed 3 bases at V and 4 bases at J, leaving 1 base unmatched.

The genes are TRBV19 and TRBJ1-2; no clear D gene. The CDR3 sequence is 12 residues long. The V end lost 5 bases, the J end lost 4 bases, and 8 bases lay between the germline ends. CDR1 is LNHDA and CDR2 is SQIVND in the germline V gene (reference sequence). CDR3: CASSGDRYGYTF. CDR3 nucleotides: TGTGCCAGTAGTGGAGACCGCTATGGCTACACCTTC.

The V and J genes are TRBV5-1 and TRBJ2-3, with 8 positions matching TRBD2. The CDR3 has 15 residues. V was clipped by 0 bases and J by 4 bases; unmatched bases: 4. The germline gives CDR1 SGHRS, CDR2 YFSETQ. The CDR3 DNA follows: TGCGCCAGCAGCTTGGAGGGACTAGACTCAGATACGCAGTATTTT. Encoded protein: CASSLEGLDSDTQYF.

CDR3 amino acids: CAISEGLAGKETQYF. The CDR3 coding sequence is TGTGCCATCAGTGAAGGGCTAGCGGGGAAAGAGACCCAGTACTTC. The V gene is TRBV10-3, the J gene TRBJ2-5; TRBD2 matches at 9 bases. J was trimmed by 3 bases and V by 3 bases; bases with no gene match: 5. Germline loops: CDR1 ENHRY, CDR2 SYGVKD. The CDR3 is made up of 15 amino acids.

The chain carries TRBV2 and TRBJ1-6; D unclear. V lost 6 bases, J lost 16 bases, and 16 bases lay in between. Germline V gene sequence: CDR1 SNHLY, CDR2 FYNNEI. CDR3 length equals 12 residues. CDR3 bases: TGTGCCAGCAGGGCAGTGTACCCCCAACTCCACTTT. This codes for CASRAVYPQLHF.

The chain recombines TRBV6-5 with TRBJ2-2, with D tentatively TRBD1 (6 bases). The CDR3 is 14 residues long. The V gene's germline CDR1 is MNHEY and CDR2 SVGAGI. Trimming removed 6 bases from V and 3 bases from J, with 11 bases in between. The CDR3 loop reads CASRGAGDTGELFF. The DNA of the CDR3 is TGTGCCAGCAGGGGGGCGGGCGACACCGGGGAGCTGTTTTTT.

The rearrangement links TRBV5-1 to TRBJ2-2; D unresolved. CDR3 length equals 13 residues. The V gene lost 0 bases and the J gene lost 5 bases, with 5 bases spanning the gap. CDR1 is SGHRS and CDR2 is YFSETQ in the germline V gene. CDR3 sequence reads: CASSLERTGELFF. The DNA for the CDR3 is TGCGCCAGCAGCTTGGAGAGGACCGGGGAGCTGTTTTTT.

V is TRBV9 and J is TRBJ2-1, with D tentatively TRBD2 (6 bases). Germline CDR1 and CDR2: SGDLS and YYNGEE. V lost 3 bases to trimming and J lost 4 bases, with 11 bases between them. This CDR3 is built from 14 residues. CDR3 in amino acids: CASSARTTYNEQFF. The CDR3 region has the DNA TGTGCCAGCAGCGCTCGGACTACGTACAATGAGCAGTTCTTC. The full variable domain, with the rest looked up from reference TRBV9 and TRBJ2-1, is DSGVTQTPKHLITATGQRVTLRCSPRSGDLSVYWYQQSLDQGLQFLIQYYNGEERAKGNILERFSAQQFPDLHSELNLSSLELGDSALYFCASSARTTYNEQFFGPGTRLTVL.

The rearrangement uses TRBV28 and TRBJ2-7; 11 nucleotides align to TRBD2. The V gene's germline CDR1 is MDHEN and CDR2 SYDVKM. V shed 6 bases and J 6 bases; nucleotides not matched to a gene: 10. The CDR3 consists of 15 residues. CDR3 bases: TGTGCCAGCAGCTACACACTAGCGGGAGCTGTCGAGCAGTACTTC. Its translation: CASSYTLAGAVEQYF. Full variable domain (rest looked up from reference TRBV28 and TRBJ2-7): DVKVTQSSRYLVKRTGEKVFLECVQDMDHENMFWYRQDPGLGLRLIYFSYDVKMKEKGDIPEGYSVSREKKERFSLILESASTNQTSMYLCASSYTLAGAVEQYFGPGTRLTVT.